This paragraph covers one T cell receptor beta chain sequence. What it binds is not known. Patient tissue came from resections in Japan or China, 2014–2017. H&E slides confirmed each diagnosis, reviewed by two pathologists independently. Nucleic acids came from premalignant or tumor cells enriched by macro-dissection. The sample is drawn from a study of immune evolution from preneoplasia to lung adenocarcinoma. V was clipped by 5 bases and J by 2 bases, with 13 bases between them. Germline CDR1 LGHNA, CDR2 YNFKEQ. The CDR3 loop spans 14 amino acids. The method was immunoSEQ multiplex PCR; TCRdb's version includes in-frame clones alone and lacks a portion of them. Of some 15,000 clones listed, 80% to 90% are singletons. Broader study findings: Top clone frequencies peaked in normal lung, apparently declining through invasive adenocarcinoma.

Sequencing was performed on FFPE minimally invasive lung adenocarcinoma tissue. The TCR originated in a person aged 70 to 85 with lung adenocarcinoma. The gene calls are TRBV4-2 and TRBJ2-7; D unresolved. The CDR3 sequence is CASSLGTGPYEQYF. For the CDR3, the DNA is TGTGCCAGCAGCTTGGGTACGGGCCCCTACGAGCAGTACTTC.